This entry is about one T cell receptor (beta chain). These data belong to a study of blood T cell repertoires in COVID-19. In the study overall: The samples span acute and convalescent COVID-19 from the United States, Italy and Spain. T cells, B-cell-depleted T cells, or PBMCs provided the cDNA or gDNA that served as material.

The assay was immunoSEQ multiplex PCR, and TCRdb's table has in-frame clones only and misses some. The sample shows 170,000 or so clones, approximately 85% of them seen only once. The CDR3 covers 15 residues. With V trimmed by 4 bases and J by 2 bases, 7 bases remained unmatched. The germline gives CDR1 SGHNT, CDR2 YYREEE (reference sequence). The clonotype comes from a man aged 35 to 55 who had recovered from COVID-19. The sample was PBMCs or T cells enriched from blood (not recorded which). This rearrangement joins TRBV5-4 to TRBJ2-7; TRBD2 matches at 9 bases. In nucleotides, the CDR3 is TGTGCCAGCAGCCGAGCGGGGGGAGCGGCCTACGAGCAGTACTTC. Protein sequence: CASSRAGGAAYEQYF.